The subject of this entry is one T cell receptor (beta chain). This sample was taken from a study of blood T cell repertoires in COVID-19. This table comes from immunoSEQ multiplex PCR, and its TCRdb copy is limited to in-frame clones, with some not included. This sample has some 490,000 clones, with 70% to 90% found just once. V lost 4 bases and J lost 3, with 10 bases in between. This CDR3 has 14 residues. CDR1 is SNHLY and CDR2 is FYNNEI in the germline V gene. The study recruited people aged 18 to 89 years across around 24 US areas. In Cohort 3, a recovered donor had either two negative PCRs, clearance, or symptom resolution.

This sequence was found in a woman in her sixties or seventies who had recovered from COVID-19. Sequenced input: PBMCs or T cells enriched from blood (not recorded which). The chain carries TRBV2 and TRBJ1-3; possible D gene TRBD1, 5 bases. For the CDR3, the DNA is TGTGCCAGCAGTGGGGGCGGGGATGGAAACACCATATATTTT. Translation: CASSGGGDGNTIYF.